The rows below give T cell receptor beta chains drawn from one sample of a study of blood T cell repertoires in COVID-19. Using immunoSEQ multiplex PCR, the repertoire was profiled, and TCRdb retains in-frame clones only, with some absent. The table lists under 250,000 clones, 60% to 85% of them singletons. Sequencing input: peripheral blood. The receptor set was obtained from a woman in her seventies with acute or convalescent COVID-19. CDR3s include the opening cysteine and the closing phenylalanine or tryptophan. Fields, in order: clone size, D gene, V gene, J gene, CDR3 length, CDR3 DNA, CDR3 protein. The D gene is left open where the match is weak. Size tells how often a clone was seen (once, few, many) or the class of an expanded clone, and some rows leave it out.

many	TRBD1	TRBV5-1	TRBJ2-3	15	TGCGCCAGCAGCTACGGACAGGGGACGGCAGATACGCAGTATTTT	CASSYGQGTADTQYF
NA	TRBD1	TRBV6-6	TRBJ1-2	13	TGTGCCACCGAACCGGGACAGGGAAATGGCTACACCTTC	CATEPGQGNGYTF
NA	TRBD1	TRBV6-5	TRBJ1-4	15	TGTGCCAGCAGGGGATTCAGGGGGGTTAATGAAAAACTGTTTTTT	CASRGFRGVNEKLFF
NA	NA	TRBV29-1	TRBJ2-5	11	TGCAGCGTTGTCCCGGGGGAGACCCAGTACTTC	CSVVPGETQYF
NA	TRBD1	TRBV5-4	TRBJ1-1	14	TGTGCCAGCAGCGCCCGACAGGGGTTGGCTGAAGCTTTCTTT	CASSARQGLAEAFF
NA	TRBD1	TRBV3-1/TRBV3-2	TRBJ2-3	17	TGTGCCAGCAGCCAGAGGACAGGGGGCTTAGTCACAGATACGCAGTATTTT	CASSQRTGGLVTDTQYF
NA	NA	TRBV16	TRBJ2-6	13	TGTGCCAGTTCTCAGTCTGGGGCCAACGTCCTGACTTTC	CASSQSGANVLTF
NA	TRBD1	TRBV5-6	TRBJ1-4	13	TGTGCCAGCCGGACAGGGAACGGTGAAAAACTGTTTTTT	CASRTGNGEKLFF
once	TRBD1	TRBV6-5	TRBJ1-2	13	TGTGCCAGCCAGGGGGCAGGGGGCTATGGCTACACCTTC	CASQGAGGYGYTF
NA	TRBD2	TRBV6-2/TRBV6-3	TRBJ2-5	16	TGTGCCAGCAGTTTCGGACTAGCGGGGGCGTCAGAAACCCAGTACTTC	CASSFGLAGASETQYF
NA	NA	TRBV7-7	TRBJ1-5	15	TGTGCCAGCAGCTTAGGGCAGTTCCGTTATCAGCCCCAGCATTTT	CASSLGQFRYQPQHF
NA	TRBD1	TRBV27	TRBJ1-2	13	TGTGCCAGCAGCACCGGGACAGGGGTCGGCTACACCTTC	CASSTGTGVGYTF
NA	TRBD2	TRBV5-1	TRBJ2-3	15	TGCGCCAGCACCCCTCTGGGACTAGCTACAGATACGCAGTATTTT	CASTPLGLATDTQYF
few	NA	TRBV6-1	TRBJ1-4	15	TGTGCCAGCAGTGAGTTGGGACTGTATAATGAAAAACTGTTTTTT	CASSELGLYNEKLFF
once	NA	TRBV7-9	TRBJ2-3	16	TGTGCCAGCAGCCCGGGAGACGGTGAGTACACAGATACGCAGTATTTT	CASSPGDGEYTDTQYF
NA	TRBD1	TRBV6-5	TRBJ2-1	15	TGTGCCAGCAGTTTTCGGCAGGGGGCAAGGAATGAGCAGTTCTTC	CASSFRQGARNEQFF
few	NA	TRBV4-3	TRBJ2-2	16	TGCGCCAGCAGCCAAGATCGGGCAGGGCGGACCGGGGAGCTGTTTTTT	CASSQDRAGRTGELFF
NA	TRBD2	TRBV4-1	TRBJ2-3	18	TGCGCCAGCAGCCAAAGGTCCTTTGTGGCGGGGGGAACAGATACGCAGTATTTT	CASSQRSFVAGGTDTQYF
NA	TRBD1	TRBV5-1	TRBJ1-2	14	TGCGCCAGCAGCACCCAAGGACAGGGTAACGGCTACACCTTC	CASSTQGQGNGYTF
NA	TRBD1	TRBV15	TRBJ2-7	19	TGTGCCACCAGCAGCCCGGCGCGGACACAGGGGGCGGGGTCCTACGAGCAGTACTTC	CATSSPARTQGAGSYEQYF